Below, 8 T cell receptor beta chains from the same sample are listed, as sequenced in a study of a mutant IDH1 vaccine in newly diagnosed glioma. Antigens for these TCRs are unknown. Time point indicated: week 23, last vaccination. The vaccine gave 300 ug of a 20-mer mutant IDH1 peptide subcutaneously per dose. Sequencing used immunoSEQ multiplex PCR; TCRdb keeps in-frame clones, though not all of them. The sample consists of about 60,000 clones, 75% to 90% of them appearing once. Sequenced material: PBMCs, taken from a glioma patient whose treatment included an IDH1 peptide vaccine. These TCRs come from a man younger than 30 with glioma.

This clone was seen just once. The CDR3 reads CASSARTVEQYF. The CDR3 DNA sequence: TGTGCCAGCAGCGCAAGGACGGTCGAGCAGTACTTC. The chain employs TRBV7-2 and TRBJ2-7, with D hard to call. Germline V lookup: CDR1 SGHTA, CDR2 FQGNSA. The CDR3 spans 12 residues. Deletions cut 5 bases from V and 6 bases from J, with 11 bases between.

In its sample, this clone was seen once. This chain joins TRBV6-1 and TRBJ1-2; tentatively, D is TRBD1 (6 bases). V lost 0 bases and J lost 1, with 15 bases in between. The CDR3 is made up of 17 amino acids. CDR1 and CDR2 from the germline V gene are MNHNS and SASEGT. DNA of the CDR3: TGTGCCAGCAGTGAAGCGAGGAGGGGGAGGAGTAACTATGGCTACACCTTC. Its translation is CASSEARRGRSNYGYTF.

The gene calls are TRBV19 and TRBJ1-2; 7 nucleotides match TRBD1. This CDR3 is 14 amino acids long. J was trimmed by 4 bases and V by 2 bases; bases with no gene match: 4. Germline values: CDR1 LNHDA, CDR2 SQIVND (reference sequence). The CDR3 loop is CASSIIGTAYGYTF. CDR3 DNA: TGTGCCAGTAGTATAATTGGGACAGCCTATGGCTACACCTTC.

The rearrangement uses TRBV15 and TRBJ1-2, with TRBD1 as a possible D gene (5 bases). The germline V and J ends were trimmed by 0 bases and 6 bases, with 11 bases remaining between them. The CDR3 consists of 14 residues. Germline CDR1 is LNHNV and CDR2 is YYDKDF (reference sequence). The CDR3 loop is CATSREMTDDGYTF. The CDR3 DNA follows: TGTGCCACCAGCAGAGAGATGACAGATGATGGCTACACCTTC.

The J gene is TRBJ1-1, the V gene TRBV5-1; D is unclear. The CDR3 has 14 residues. Germline-derived CDR1 and CDR2 are SGHRS and YFSETQ. The V end was cut by 0 bases, the J end by 4 bases, with 10 bases between. CDR3 sequence (DNA): TGCGCCAGCAGCTTGGTCAGATGGGGCACTGAAGCTTTCTTT. The encoded protein is CASSLVRWGTEAFF.

This clone showed up just once. The V gene is TRBV11-2, the J gene TRBJ1-5; D gene uncertain. CDR1 and CDR2 (germline): SGHAT, FQNNGV. Trimming pared 0 bases from V and 7 bases from J, leaving 7 bases between. The CDR3 extends over 13 amino acids. This chain's CDR3 is CASSLEANQPQHF. CDR3 DNA: TGTGCCAGCAGCTTAGAGGCCAACCAGCCCCAGCATTTT. Based on the CDR3 plus reference TRBV11-2 and TRBJ1-5, the full variable domain is EAGVAQSPRYKIIEKRQSVAFWCNPISGHATLYWYQQILGQGPKLLIQFQNNGVVDDSQLPKDRFSAERLKGVDSTLKIQPAKLEDSAVYLCASSLEANQPQHFGDGTRLSIL.

The CDR3 sequence: CASSLAGMNTEAFF. The CDR3 coding sequence is TGTGCCAGCAGCTTGGCAGGAATGAACACTGAAGCTTTCTTT. The J gene is TRBJ1-1, the V gene TRBV5-4, with no clear D. The CDR3 covers 14 residues. CDR1 is SGHNT and CDR2 is YYREEE in the germline V gene (reference sequence). Trimming left V 0 bases short and J 0 bases short, with 6 bases between.

The chain links TRBV27 to TRBJ2-7, with a weak D call TRBD1 (6 bases). CDR3 length: 15 amino acids. V lost 0 bases and J 3 bases, leaving 12 bases between the germline ends. The germline V gene encodes CDR1 MNHEY and CDR2 SMNVEV (reference sequence). The CDR3 is CASSLSTGVNYEQYF. The CDR3, as DNA: TGTGCCAGCAGTTTATCGACAGGAGTTAACTACGAGCAGTACTTC.